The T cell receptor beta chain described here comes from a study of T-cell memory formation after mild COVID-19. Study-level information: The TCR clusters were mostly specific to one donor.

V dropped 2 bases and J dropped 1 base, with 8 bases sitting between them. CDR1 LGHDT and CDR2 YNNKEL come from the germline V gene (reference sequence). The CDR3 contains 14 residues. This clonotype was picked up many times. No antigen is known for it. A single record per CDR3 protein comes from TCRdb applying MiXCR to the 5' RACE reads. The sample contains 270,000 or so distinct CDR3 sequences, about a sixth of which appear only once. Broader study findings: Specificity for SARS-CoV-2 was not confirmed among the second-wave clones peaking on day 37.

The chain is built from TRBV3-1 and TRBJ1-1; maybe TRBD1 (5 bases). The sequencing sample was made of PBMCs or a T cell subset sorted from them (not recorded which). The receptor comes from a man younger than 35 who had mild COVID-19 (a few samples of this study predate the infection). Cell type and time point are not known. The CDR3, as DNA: TGTGCCAGCAGCCAATCGGACACGAACACTGAAGCTTTCTTT. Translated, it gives CASSQSDTNTEAFF. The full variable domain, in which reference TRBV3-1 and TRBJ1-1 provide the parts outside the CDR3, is DTAVSQTPKYLVTQMGNDKSIKCEQNLGHDTMYWYKQDSKKFLKIMFSYNNKELIINETVPNRFSPKSPDKAHLNLHINSLELGDSAVYFCASSQSDTNTEAFFGQGTRLTVV.